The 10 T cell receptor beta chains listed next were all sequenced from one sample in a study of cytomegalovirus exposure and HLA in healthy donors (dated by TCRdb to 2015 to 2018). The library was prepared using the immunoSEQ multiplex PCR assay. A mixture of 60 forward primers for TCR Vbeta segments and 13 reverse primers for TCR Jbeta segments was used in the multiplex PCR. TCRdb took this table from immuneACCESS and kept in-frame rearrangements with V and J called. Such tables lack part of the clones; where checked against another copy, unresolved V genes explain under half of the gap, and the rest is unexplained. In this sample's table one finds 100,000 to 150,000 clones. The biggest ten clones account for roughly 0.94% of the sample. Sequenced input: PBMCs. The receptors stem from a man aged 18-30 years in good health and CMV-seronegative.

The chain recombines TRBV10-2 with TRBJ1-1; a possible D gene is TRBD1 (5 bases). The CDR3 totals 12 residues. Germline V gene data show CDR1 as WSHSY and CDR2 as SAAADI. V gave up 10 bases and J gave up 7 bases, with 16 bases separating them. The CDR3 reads CATLRGDYEAFF. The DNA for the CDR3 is TGCGCCACTCTCCGGGGGGACTATGAAGCTTTCTTT.

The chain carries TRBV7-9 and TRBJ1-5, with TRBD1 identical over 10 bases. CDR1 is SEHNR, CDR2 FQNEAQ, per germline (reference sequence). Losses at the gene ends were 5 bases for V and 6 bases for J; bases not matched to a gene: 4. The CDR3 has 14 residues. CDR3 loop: CASSPGTGAQPQHF. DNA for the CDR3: TGTGCCAGCAGCCCCGGGACAGGGGCTCAGCCCCAGCATTTT. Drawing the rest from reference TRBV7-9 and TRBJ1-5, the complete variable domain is DTGVSQNPRHKITKRGQNVTFRCDPISEHNRLYWYRQTLGQGPEFLTYFQNEAQLEKSRLLSDRFSAERPKGSFSTLEIQRTEQGDSAMYLCASSPGTGAQPQHFGDGTRLSIL.

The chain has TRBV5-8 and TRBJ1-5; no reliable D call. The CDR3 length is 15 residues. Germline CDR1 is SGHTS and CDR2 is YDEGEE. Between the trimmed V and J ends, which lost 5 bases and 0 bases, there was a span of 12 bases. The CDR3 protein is CASRRRENSNQPQHF. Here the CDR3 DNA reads TGTGCCAGCAGAAGAAGAGAGAATAGCAATCAGCCCCAGCATTTT.

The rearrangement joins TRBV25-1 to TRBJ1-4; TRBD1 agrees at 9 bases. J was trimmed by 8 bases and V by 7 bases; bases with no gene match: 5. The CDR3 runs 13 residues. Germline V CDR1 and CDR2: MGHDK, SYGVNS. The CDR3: CASNRGLGEKLFF. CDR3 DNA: TGTGCCAGCAACAGGGGGCTAGGGGAAAAACTGTTTTTT.

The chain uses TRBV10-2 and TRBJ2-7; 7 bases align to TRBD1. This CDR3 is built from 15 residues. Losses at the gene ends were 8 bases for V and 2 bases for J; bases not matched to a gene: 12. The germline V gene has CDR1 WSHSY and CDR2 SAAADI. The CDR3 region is CASGEGPQGAYEQYF. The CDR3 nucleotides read TGCGCCAGCGGCGAGGGCCCCCAGGGGGCCTACGAGCAGTACTTC.

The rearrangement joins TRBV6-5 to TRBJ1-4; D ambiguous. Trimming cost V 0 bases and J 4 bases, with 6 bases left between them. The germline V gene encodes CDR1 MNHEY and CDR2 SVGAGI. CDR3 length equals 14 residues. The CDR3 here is CASSYSSSNEKLFF. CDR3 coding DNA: TGTGCCAGCAGTTACTCGTCCAGTAATGAAAAACTGTTTTTT.

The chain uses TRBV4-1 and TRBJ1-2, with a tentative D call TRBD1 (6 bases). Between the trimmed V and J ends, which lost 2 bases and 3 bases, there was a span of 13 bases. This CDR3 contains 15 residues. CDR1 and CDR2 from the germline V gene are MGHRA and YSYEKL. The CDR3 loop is CASSQSTGLDYGYTF. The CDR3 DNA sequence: TGCGCCAGCAGCCAATCCACAGGGTTGGACTATGGCTACACCTTC.

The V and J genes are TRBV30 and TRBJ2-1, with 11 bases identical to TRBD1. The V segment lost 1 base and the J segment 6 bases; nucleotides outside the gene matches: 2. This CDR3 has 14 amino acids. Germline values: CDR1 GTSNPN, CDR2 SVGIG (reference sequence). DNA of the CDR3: TGTGCCTGGAGTGGGGGACAGGGGGGCAATGAGCAGTTCTTC. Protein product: CAWSGGQGGNEQFF.

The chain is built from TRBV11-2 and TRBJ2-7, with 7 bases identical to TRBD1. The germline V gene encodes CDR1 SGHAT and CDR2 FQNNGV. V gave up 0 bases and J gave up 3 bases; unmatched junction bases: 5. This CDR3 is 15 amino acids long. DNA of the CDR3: TGTGCCAGCAGCTTAGATCGGCCAGGGGGCTACGAGCAGTACTTC. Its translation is CASSLDRPGGYEQYF.

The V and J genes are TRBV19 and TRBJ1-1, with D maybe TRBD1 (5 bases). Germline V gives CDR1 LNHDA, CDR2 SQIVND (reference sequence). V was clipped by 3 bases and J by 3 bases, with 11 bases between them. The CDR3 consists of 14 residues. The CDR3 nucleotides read TGTGCCAGTAGTATCAGGGCGGCCCACACTGAAGCTTTCTTT. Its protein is CASSIRAAHTEAFF.